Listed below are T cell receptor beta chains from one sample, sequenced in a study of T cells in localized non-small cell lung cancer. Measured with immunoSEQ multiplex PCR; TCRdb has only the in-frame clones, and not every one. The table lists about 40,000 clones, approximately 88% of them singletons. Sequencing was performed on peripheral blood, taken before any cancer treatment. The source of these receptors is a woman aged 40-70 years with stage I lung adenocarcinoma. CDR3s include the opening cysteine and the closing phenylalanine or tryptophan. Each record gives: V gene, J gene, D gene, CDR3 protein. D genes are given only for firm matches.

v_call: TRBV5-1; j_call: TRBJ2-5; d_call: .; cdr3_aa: CASKPRWGYQETQYF
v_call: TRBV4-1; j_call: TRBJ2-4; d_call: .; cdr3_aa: CASSQGLRRGNIQYF
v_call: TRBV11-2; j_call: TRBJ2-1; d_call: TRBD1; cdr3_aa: CASSSRPDRVGSYNEQFF
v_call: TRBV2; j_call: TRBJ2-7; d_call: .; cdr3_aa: CASNRQVAYEQYF
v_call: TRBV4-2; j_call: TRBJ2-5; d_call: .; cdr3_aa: CASSQALGDQETQYF
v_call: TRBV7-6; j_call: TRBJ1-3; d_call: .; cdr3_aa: CASSQTRTWSGNTIYF
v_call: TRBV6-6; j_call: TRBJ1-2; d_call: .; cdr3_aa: CASSYSRDDKGYTF
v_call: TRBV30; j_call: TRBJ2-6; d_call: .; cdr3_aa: CAWRRGRVKPGANVLTF
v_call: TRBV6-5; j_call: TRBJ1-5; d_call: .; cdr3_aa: CASSDIQPQHF
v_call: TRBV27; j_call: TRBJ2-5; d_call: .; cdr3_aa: CASSLEGTIETQYF
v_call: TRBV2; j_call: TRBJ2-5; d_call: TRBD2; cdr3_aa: CASSGPGGQETQYF
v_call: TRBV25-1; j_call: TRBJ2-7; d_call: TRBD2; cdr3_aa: CASSDGTSGEQYF
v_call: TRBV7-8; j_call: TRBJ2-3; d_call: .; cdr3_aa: CASSFSGRDTQYF
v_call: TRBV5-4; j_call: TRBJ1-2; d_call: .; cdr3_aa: CASSAAPGSVVFRGYTF
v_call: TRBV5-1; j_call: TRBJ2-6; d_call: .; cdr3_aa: CASRPMGSGANVLTF
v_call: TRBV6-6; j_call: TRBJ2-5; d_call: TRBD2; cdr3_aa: CASSYSREGPTETQYF
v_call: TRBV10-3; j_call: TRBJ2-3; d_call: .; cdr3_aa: CAIREGMGRTDTQYF
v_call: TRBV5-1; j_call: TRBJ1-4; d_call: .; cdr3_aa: CASSFGPLATNEKLFF
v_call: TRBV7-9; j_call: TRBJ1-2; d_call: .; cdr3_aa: CASRTQPYRSNYGYTF
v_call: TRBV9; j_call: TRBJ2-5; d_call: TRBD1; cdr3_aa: CASSVGQGVGETQYF
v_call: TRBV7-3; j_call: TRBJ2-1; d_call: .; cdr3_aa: CASSLRPAYNEQFF
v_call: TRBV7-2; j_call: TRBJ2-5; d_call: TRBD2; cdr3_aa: CASSLGSSGNQETQYF
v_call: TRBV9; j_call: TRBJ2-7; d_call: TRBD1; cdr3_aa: CASSVARDRAAEQYF
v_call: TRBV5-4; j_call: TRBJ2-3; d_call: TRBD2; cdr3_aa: CASSLRLAGGSTQYF
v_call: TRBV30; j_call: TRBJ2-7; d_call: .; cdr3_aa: CAWSFSGSVYEQYF
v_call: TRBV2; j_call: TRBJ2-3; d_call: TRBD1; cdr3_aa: CASSLLGQGAIDTQYF
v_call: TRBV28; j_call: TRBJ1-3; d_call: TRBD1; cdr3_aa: CASSLTYRGPGNTIYF
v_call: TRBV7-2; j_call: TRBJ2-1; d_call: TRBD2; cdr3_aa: CASSPLPYTSGRTYNEQFF
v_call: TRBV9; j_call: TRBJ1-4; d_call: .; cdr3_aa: CASSVDGSATNEKLFF
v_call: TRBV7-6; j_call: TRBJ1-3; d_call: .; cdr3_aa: CASSLGGGRRNTIYF
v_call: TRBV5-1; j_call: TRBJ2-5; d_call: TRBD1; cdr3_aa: CASSLGGQGVAETQYF
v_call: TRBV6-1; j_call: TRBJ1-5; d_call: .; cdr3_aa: CASSEARSLGPLYSNQPQHF
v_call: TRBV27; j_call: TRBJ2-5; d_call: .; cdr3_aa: CASSFLETQYF
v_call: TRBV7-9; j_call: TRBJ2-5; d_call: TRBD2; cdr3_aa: CASSQTASGIYF
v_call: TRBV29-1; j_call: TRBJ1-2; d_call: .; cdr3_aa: CSVAQTHYGYTF
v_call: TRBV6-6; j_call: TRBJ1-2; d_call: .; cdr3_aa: CASRAGTATDYTF
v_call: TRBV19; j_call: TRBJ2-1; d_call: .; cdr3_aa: CASKRGAGYNEQFF
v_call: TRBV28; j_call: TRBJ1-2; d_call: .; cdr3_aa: CASRGQTNYGYTF
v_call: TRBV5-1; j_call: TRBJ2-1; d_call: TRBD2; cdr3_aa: CASSLGAGESNEQFF
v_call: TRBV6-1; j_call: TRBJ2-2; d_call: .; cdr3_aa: CASSSGHSNTGELFF
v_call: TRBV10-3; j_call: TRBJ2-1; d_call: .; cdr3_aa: CAITPRPRQNEQFF
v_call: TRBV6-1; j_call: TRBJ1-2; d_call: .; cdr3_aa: CASSLTGPANYGYTF
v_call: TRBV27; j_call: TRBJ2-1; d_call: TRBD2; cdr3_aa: CASSLPLGGEKSYNEQFF
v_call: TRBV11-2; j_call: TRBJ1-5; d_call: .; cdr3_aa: CASSLGGQGLSNQPQHF
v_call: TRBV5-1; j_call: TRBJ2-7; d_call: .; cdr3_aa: CASSVGTLFFYEQYF